This T cell receptor (beta chain) was retrieved from a study of cytomegalovirus exposure and HLA in healthy donors. Study-wide context: Early release data held 85 million or so unique TCRs from HLA-typed donors.

Primers for the PCR totalled 60 Vbeta and 13 Jbeta. TCRdb's copy holds only in-frame clones and misses some; the assay was immunoSEQ multiplex PCR. This table holds 100,000 or so clones, approximately 69% found once. The sequenced sample consisted of PBMCs. The clonotype was recovered from a man aged 25 to 40 in good health and CMV-seronegative.

CDR3 sequence reads: CASSVADGLNEKLFF. In nucleotides, the CDR3 is TGTGCCAGCAGCGTAGCAGACGGACTTAATGAAAAACTGTTTTTT. The chain recombines TRBV9 with TRBJ1-4; D call uncertain. The CDR3 loop spans 15 amino acids. Between the trimmed V and J ends, which lost 0 bases and 4 bases, there was a span of 10 bases. The germline V gene encodes CDR1 SGDLS and CDR2 YYNGEE.